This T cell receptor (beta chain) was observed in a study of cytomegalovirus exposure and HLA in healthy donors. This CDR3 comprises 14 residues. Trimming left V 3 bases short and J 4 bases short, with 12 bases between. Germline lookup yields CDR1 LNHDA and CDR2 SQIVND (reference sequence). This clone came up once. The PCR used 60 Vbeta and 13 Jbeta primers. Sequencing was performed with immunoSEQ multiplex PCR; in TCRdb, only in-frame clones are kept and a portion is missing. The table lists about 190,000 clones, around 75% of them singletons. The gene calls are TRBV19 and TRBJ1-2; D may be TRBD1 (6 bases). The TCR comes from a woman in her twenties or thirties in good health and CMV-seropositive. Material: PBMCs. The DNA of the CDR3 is TGTGCCAGTAGTATGGACAGCGGAGCCTATGGCTACACCTTC. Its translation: CASSMDSGAYGYTF.